This is a list of T cell receptor beta chains from one sample in a study of early T cells in non-severe SARS-CoV-2 infection. TCRdb re-analysed the 5' RACE reads in MiXCR, keeping a single row per CDR3 protein. The sample yields 65,000 to 95,000 distinct CDR3 sequences, approximately 15% seen once. What was sequenced was whole blood. The receptors here all came from an adult who was a healthcare worker with PCR-confirmed SARS-CoV-2 infection or an uninfected control (not recorded which). Both conserved end residues are part of each CDR3. Fields, in order: CDR3 DNA, CDR3 protein, V gene, J gene, D gene, clone size. A D gene is named only where the DNA matches it firmly. Only part of the rows carry a size: once, few, many, or a class if the clone is expanded.

DNA: TGCAGTGCTGGACGACCAACCCGAGGGACAGGGGCTATGAACACTGAAGCTTTCTTT
CDR3: CSAGRPTRGTGAMNTEAFF
V: TRBV20-1
J: TRBJ1-1
D: TRBD1
size: few

DNA: TGTGCCAGCAGTCCCCGGGGACAGGCGTTCTCTGGGGCCAACGTCCTGACTTTC
CDR3: CASSPRGQAFSGANVLTF
V: TRBV12-3/TRBV12-4
J: TRBJ2-6
D: TRBD1
size: -

DNA: TGTGCCAGCAGCCCGGGGAGGAGTTCTAATGAAAAACTGTTTTTT
CDR3: CASSPGRSSNEKLFF
V: TRBV9
J: TRBJ1-4
D: -
size: -

DNA: TGCAGTGCTAGAGAGACCGGGACAGGAGGTTGGCCCCTCCACTTT
CDR3: CSARETGTGGWPLHF
V: TRBV20-1
J: TRBJ1-6
D: TRBD1
size: -

DNA: TGTGCCATCAGCCTTGGCAGGGATCAGGGGACCCAGTACTTC
CDR3: CAISLGRDQGTQYF
V: TRBV10-3
J: TRBJ2-5
D: -
size: few

DNA: TGTGCCAGCAGCTTAGTTCTCTTGGGGAGGCGGGTCACTGAAGCTTTCTTT
CDR3: CASSLVLLGRRVTEAFF
V: TRBV7-8
J: TRBJ1-1
D: -
size: few

DNA: TGTGCCAGCAGTCCCGGACTAGCGGTCCTCTCCTACAATGAGCAGTTCTTC
CDR3: CASSPGLAVLSYNEQFF
V: TRBV27
J: TRBJ2-1
D: TRBD2
size: -

DNA: TGTGCCATCAGTGGGTCTCCGGGCCCCCGCGGGCAGTTCTTC
CDR3: CAISGSPGPRGQFF
V: TRBV10-3
J: TRBJ2-1
D: -
size: -

DNA: TGTGCCAGCAGCACGGGACAGGGAGGGGACGAGCAGTACTTC
CDR3: CASSTGQGGDEQYF
V: TRBV13
J: TRBJ2-7
D: TRBD1
size: -

DNA: TGCAGCGTTGAGAGGGACGACGAGCAGTACTTC
CDR3: CSVERDDEQYF
V: TRBV29-1
J: TRBJ2-7
D: -
size: -

DNA: TGTGCCAGCAGTGAGTGGGTTAGGGATTCACCCCTCCACTTT
CDR3: CASSEWVRDSPLHF
V: TRBV2
J: TRBJ1-6
D: -
size: -

DNA: TGTGCCACCAGTGACTTCGGAGGGCGTGAGCAGTTCTTC
CDR3: CATSDFGGREQFF
V: TRBV24-1
J: TRBJ2-1
D: -
size: -

DNA: TGTGCCATCGCCCAGGGCCCACGAAACACCATATATTTT
CDR3: CAIAQGPRNTIYF
V: TRBV10-3
J: TRBJ1-3
D: -
size: -

DNA: TGCAGTGCTAGAGATCCTCTAAGCAGAATGAACACTGAAGCTTTCTTT
CDR3: CSARDPLSRMNTEAFF
V: TRBV20-1
J: TRBJ1-1
D: -
size: -

DNA: TGTGCCAGCAGCTCACCAGTATATGGCTACACCTTC
CDR3: CASSSPVYGYTF
V: TRBV7-9
J: TRBJ1-2
D: -
size: few

DNA: TGCAGCGTTGACAGGGGGTATGAGCAGTTCTTC
CDR3: CSVDRGYEQFF
V: TRBV29-1
J: TRBJ2-1
D: TRBD1
size: -

DNA: TGTGCCAGCAGCTTGTCTAACTACGAGCAGTACTTC
CDR3: CASSLSNYEQYF
V: TRBV11-3
J: TRBJ2-7
D: -
size: few

DNA: TGCAGCGTCCCCCGGCAGTTGACTTATGGCTACACCTTC
CDR3: CSVPRQLTYGYTF
V: TRBV29-1
J: TRBJ1-2
D: -
size: -

DNA: TGTGCCAGTGAGGAGAGGGGGCGCCGAAATGAAAAACTGTTTTTT
CDR3: CASEERGRRNEKLFF
V: TRBV19
J: TRBJ1-4
D: TRBD1
size: -

DNA: TGTGCCAGCAGCCAAGCGACAGGGTCCCACGAGCAGTACTTC
CDR3: CASSQATGSHEQYF
V: TRBV3-1
J: TRBJ2-7
D: TRBD1
size: once

DNA: TGTGCCAGCAGCTCTACGATCCTCAAACTAGCGGGATCCAACAATGAGCAGTTCTTC
CDR3: CASSSTILKLAGSNNEQFF
V: TRBV11-2
J: TRBJ2-1
D: TRBD2
size: -

DNA: TGTGCCAGCAGCCAAGTAAAACTAGCGGGGAGAAATGAGCAGTTCTTC
CDR3: CASSQVKLAGRNEQFF
V: TRBV14
J: TRBJ2-1
D: TRBD2
size: -

DNA: TGCGCCAGCAGCTTATTCGGGCAGCCCTACGAGCAGTACTTC
CDR3: CASSLFGQPYEQYF
V: TRBV5-1
J: TRBJ2-7
D: -
size: few

DNA: TGTGCCTGGGGTTTAGTGGCTGGAAACACCATATATTTT
CDR3: CAWGLVAGNTIYF
V: TRBV30
J: TRBJ1-3
D: -
size: few

DNA: TGTGCCAGCAGCGTAGGCACCGGGGAGCTGTTTTTT
CDR3: CASSVGTGELFF
V: TRBV11-2
J: TRBJ2-2
D: -
size: -

DNA: TGCGCCAGCAGCTTCAATTCGGGACAGGGAATCAGTGAAGCTTTCTTT
CDR3: CASSFNSGQGISEAFF
V: TRBV5-1
J: TRBJ1-1
D: TRBD1
size: -

DNA: TGCAGTGCTAGTCAGGGGGCTATATCTGGGGCCAACGTCCTGACTTTC
CDR3: CSASQGAISGANVLTF
V: TRBV20-1
J: TRBJ2-6
D: TRBD1
size: -

DNA: TGTGCCAGCAGCTTAACGGGGACTAGCAGCACCGGGGAGCTGTTTTTT
CDR3: CASSLTGTSSTGELFF
V: TRBV7-3
J: TRBJ2-2
D: TRBD2
size: few

DNA: TGTGCCACCAGTGATTCTGCAGGACAGTTCTTC
CDR3: CATSDSAGQFF
V: TRBV24-1
J: TRBJ2-1
D: -
size: -

DNA: TGTGCCAGCAGTGCGTACCCGGGACAGGCTTTCAATGAGCAGTTCTTC
CDR3: CASSAYPGQAFNEQFF
V: TRBV25-1
J: TRBJ2-1
D: TRBD1
size: -

DNA: TGTGCCAGCAGCCTGGTACAGGGGCCTGGCTACACCTTC
CDR3: CASSLVQGPGYTF
V: TRBV5-6
J: TRBJ1-2
D: TRBD1
size: few

DNA: TGTGCCAGCAGCCGACAGGGCGTCGATGGCTACACCTTC
CDR3: CASSRQGVDGYTF
V: TRBV3-1
J: TRBJ1-2
D: TRBD1
size: -

DNA: TGCAGCGCTGGACTAGCGGGAGCTAACACCGGGGAGCTGTTTTTT
CDR3: CSAGLAGANTGELFF
V: TRBV29-1
J: TRBJ2-2
D: TRBD2
size: -

DNA: TGCAGCGTTGAACGGGAGGGAAACACAGATACGCAGTATTTT
CDR3: CSVEREGNTDTQYF
V: TRBV29-1
J: TRBJ2-3
D: TRBD2
size: few

DNA: TGTGCCAGCAGCTTGAGCGGGGGATACGAGCAGTACTTC
CDR3: CASSLSGGYEQYF
V: TRBV7-2
J: TRBJ2-7
D: TRBD2
size: -

DNA: TGCGCCAGCAGCTACGCCTCTACCGCAATTCAGTACTTC
CDR3: CASSYASTAIQYF
V: TRBV5-1
J: TRBJ2-4
D: -
size: -

DNA: TGTGCCAGCAGCTTAGAAGTTATGAACACTGAAGCTTTCTTT
CDR3: CASSLEVMNTEAFF
V: TRBV7-2
J: TRBJ1-1
D: -
size: -

DNA: TGCAGCGTTGACCAGGGGAGATTCACAGATACGCAGTATTTT
CDR3: CSVDQGRFTDTQYF
V: TRBV29-1
J: TRBJ2-3
D: -
size: -

DNA: TGCAGCGTTGAACCCCGACTAGCGGAAGAGACCCAGTACTTC
CDR3: CSVEPRLAEETQYF
V: TRBV29-1
J: TRBJ2-5
D: TRBD2
size: -

DNA: TGTGCCAGCAGCTTAGATCTGGGCCGCGGGGAGACCCAGTACTTC
CDR3: CASSLDLGRGETQYF
V: TRBV11-3
J: TRBJ2-5
D: -
size: few

DNA: TGTGCCAGCAGCTTAGCGGGACAGCTTGTTGAGCAGTTCTTC
CDR3: CASSLAGQLVEQFF
V: TRBV11-2
J: TRBJ2-1
D: TRBD1
size: -

DNA: TGTGCCAGCAGTTCATCATCCGGGACAGGGGTCCAAGAGACCCAGTACTTC
CDR3: CASSSSSGTGVQETQYF
V: TRBV12-3/TRBV12-4
J: TRBJ2-5
D: TRBD1
size: -

DNA: TGTGCTTCCTCCGACAGGGGACCGATCACAGATACGCAGTATTTT
CDR3: CASSDRGPITDTQYF
V: TRBV12-3/TRBV12-4
J: TRBJ2-3
D: TRBD1
size: few

DNA: TGCGCCAGCAGAGCCCAGGGGGCAGGGCGAAACACTGAAGCTTTCTTT
CDR3: CASRAQGAGRNTEAFF
V: TRBV10-2
J: TRBJ1-1
D: TRBD1
size: -

DNA: TGTGCCAGCAGCCGAGAAAGCGGGGGTGCTACCGGGGAGCTGTTTTTT
CDR3: CASSRESGGATGELFF
V: TRBV3-1
J: TRBJ2-2
D: TRBD2
size: -

DNA: TGCACCAGCAGCCACCCCACACTAGCGGGAGTAGCATATGAGCAGTTCTTC
CDR3: CTSSHPTLAGVAYEQFF
V: TRBV1
J: TRBJ2-1
D: -
size: few

DNA: TGTGCCAGCTCGCCAGACCTGAACACCGGGGAGCTGTTTTTT
CDR3: CASSPDLNTGELFF
V: TRBV18
J: TRBJ2-2
D: -
size: few

DNA: TGCGCCAGCAGTGACGGCGGCCGAAGCGAGCAGTACTTC
CDR3: CASSDGGRSEQYF
V: TRBV10-1
J: TRBJ2-7
D: -
size: few

DNA: TGCGCCAGCAGCCAAGCCCGGGACAAAAGCTCCTACAATGAGCAGTTCTTC
CDR3: CASSQARDKSSYNEQFF
V: TRBV4-1
J: TRBJ2-1
D: -
size: few

DNA: TGTGCCAGCAGTTTATATCAGACTTTAGGAGGCAACACGAACACCGGGGAGCTGTTTTTT
CDR3: CASSLYQTLGGNTNTGELFF
V: TRBV28
J: TRBJ2-2
D: -
size: few

DNA: TGCGCCAGCAGCTTGGATAGGACTCAGCCCCAGCATTTT
CDR3: CASSLDRTQPQHF
V: TRBV5-1
J: TRBJ1-5
D: -
size: -

DNA: TGTGCCAGCAGCCGGGGGGCTGGCTATGGCTACACCTTC
CDR3: CASSRGAGYGYTF
V: TRBV3-1
J: TRBJ1-2
D: -
size: many

DNA: TGCAGTGCTGACCCGGGAGGGGCAGAGACCCAGTACTTC
CDR3: CSADPGGAETQYF
V: TRBV20-1
J: TRBJ2-5
D: TRBD2
size: -

DNA: TGTGCCAGCAGCCCCCGGGGGGCGGGCTACGAGCAGTACTTC
CDR3: CASSPRGAGYEQYF
V: TRBV9
J: TRBJ2-7
D: -
size: few

DNA: TGTGCCAAGAGAGTACACGTCCCCTCCTACGAGCAGTACTTC
CDR3: CAKRVHVPSYEQYF
V: TRBV28
J: TRBJ2-7
D: -
size: few

DNA: TGTGCCACCAGCACCACCGGGACTAGCGGCTACGAGCAGTACTTC
CDR3: CATSTTGTSGYEQYF
V: TRBV15
J: TRBJ2-7
D: TRBD2
size: -

DNA: TGTGCCTGGCGCAGACCAGGGGCTAACACTGAAGCTTTCTTT
CDR3: CAWRRPGANTEAFF
V: TRBV30
J: TRBJ1-1
D: -
size: -